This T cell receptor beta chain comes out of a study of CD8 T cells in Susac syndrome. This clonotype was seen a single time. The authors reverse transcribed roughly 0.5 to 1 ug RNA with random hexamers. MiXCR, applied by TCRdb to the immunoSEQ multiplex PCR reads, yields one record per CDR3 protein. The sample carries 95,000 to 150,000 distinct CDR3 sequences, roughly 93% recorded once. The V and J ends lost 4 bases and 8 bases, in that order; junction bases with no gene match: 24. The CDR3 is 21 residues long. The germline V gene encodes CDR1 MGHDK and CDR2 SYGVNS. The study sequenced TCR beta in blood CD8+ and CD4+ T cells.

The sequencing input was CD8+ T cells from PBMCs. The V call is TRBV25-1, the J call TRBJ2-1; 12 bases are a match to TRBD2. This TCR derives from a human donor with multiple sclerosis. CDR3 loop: CASSGPGRGTRTSGNMYEQFF. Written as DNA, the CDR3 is TGTGCCAGCAGTGGTCCCGGCCGAGGAACAAGGACTAGCGGGAATATGTATGAGCAGTTCTTC.